This TCR beta chain was obtained from a study of T cell changes during pregnancy in multiple sclerosis. The CDR3 runs 15 residues. Germline-derived CDR1 and CDR2 are SEHNR and FQNEAQ (reference sequence). Trimming shortened V by 5 bases and J by 0 bases, and 11 bases separated the two germline ends. Sequenced by immunoSEQ multiplex PCR; TCRdb stores in-frame clones only, minus some. The table lists approximately 69,000 clones, roughly 92% of them singletons, with 2.1% in the top ten. This clone has only one observation. The sequence was collected from a female donor in good health, enrolled as a control in a pregnancy study. This sequence joins TRBV7-9 and TRBJ2-1, with D unresolved. The sample here was peripheral blood, taken in the second trimester of pregnancy. The CDR3 sequence is CASSPRHNSYNEQFF. CDR3 in DNA: TGTGCCAGCAGCCCTCGACACAACTCCTACAATGAGCAGTTCTTC.